This TCR beta chain is from a study of T cell clonotyping in hematopoietic cell transplantation. The CDR3 contains 13 residues. Trimming shortened V by 10 bases and J by 5 bases, and 17 bases separated the two germline ends. Germline V lookup: CDR1 ENHRY, CDR2 SYGVKD. The time point is: recipient sample about 28 days before transplant, after cytoreduction. The repertoire was sequenced with immunoSEQ multiplex PCR; TCRdb's copy has only in-frame clones and lacks some. The data contain tens of thousands of clones, 85% of them singletons. This material consisted of peripheral blood mononuclear cells, taken before stem cell transplant. The chain combines TRBV10-3 with TRBJ1-1; D perhaps matches TRBD1 (5 bases). The receptor was derived from a man aged 60-69 years with acute myeloid leukemia. Some clones in this sample may be carry-over from other donors' samples. The CDR3 spells CATEAGEGTEAFF. The CDR3, as DNA: TGTGCCACCGAAGCGGGGGAAGGGACTGAAGCTTTCTTT.